The next 28 T cell receptor beta chains were all read from a single sample in a study of CD8+ T cells in alopecia areata (dated by TCRdb to between 2018 and 2020). Libraries were built with the immunoSEQ multiplex PCR assay. RNA was extracted from all samples and reverse transcribed into cDNA as template for TCR sequencing. The immuneACCESS repertoire file appears here via TCRdb, limited to in-frame rearrangements. These files lack a portion of the clones; in checked studies, under half of the deficit traces to unresolved V genes, and the cause of the others is not known. The sample records about 15,000 clones, more than 50% of which are singletons. The ten largest clones represent approximately 13% of the sample. Lesional scalp punch biopsies and peripheral blood were collected from alopecia areata patients. The sample was skin. All receptors derive from a human donor with alopecia areata.

V and J are TRBV10-3 and TRBJ2-1; unclear D gene. The V end was cut by 9 bases, the J end by 4 bases, with 13 bases between. The CDR3 runs 13 residues. Germline CDR1 reads ENHRY; CDR2 reads SYGVKD. CDR3 sequence (DNA): TGTGCCATTCTAACCCCCAAGTACAATGAGCAGTTCTTC. It codes for CAILTPKYNEQFF.

The CDR3 nucleotides read TGTGCCAGCAGCCAGCCAGCTAGCAACAACGAGCAGTACTTC. Protein: CASSQPASNNEQYF. The rearrangement links TRBV9 to TRBJ2-7; D is perhaps TRBD2 (5 bases). V was shortened by 4 bases and J by 5 bases, with 16 bases between the two germline ends. Germline CDR1 SGDLS, CDR2 YYNGEE. This CDR3 comprises 14 residues.

V is TRBV28 and J is TRBJ2-3; D may match TRBD1 or TRBD2 (6 bases each). Trimming took off 6 bases at V and 1 base at J, with 14 bases between the two ends. In germline, CDR1 is MDHEN, CDR2 SYDVKM. This CDR3 region has 15 residues. The CDR3 reads CASSLRGPGTDTQYF. Written as DNA, the CDR3 is TGTGCCAGCAGCCTACGGGGGCCTGGCACAGATACGCAGTATTTT.

The CDR3 bases are TGTGCCAGCAGCTTAGGATATTCCGGGCGGGAGACCCAGTACTTC. This sequence encodes CASSLGYSGRETQYF. The J gene is TRBJ2-5, the V gene TRBV7-2; D not resolved. The V end was cut by 1 base, the J end by 5 bases, with 14 bases between. Germline V lookup: CDR1 SGHTA, CDR2 FQGNSA. This CDR3 has 15 residues.

This clone was seen only a few times. J is TRBJ1-2 and V is TRBV6-1; D is unclear. The CDR3 covers 13 residues. V gave up 7 bases and J gave up 4 bases, with 13 bases separating them. Looked up from germline, CDR1 is MNHNS and CDR2 is SASEGT. The CDR3 protein is CASTRDPTYGYTF. Written as DNA, the CDR3 is TGTGCCAGCACGAGAGACCCCACCTATGGCTACACCTTC.

The gene calls are TRBV29-1 and TRBJ2-1; 13 positions agree with TRBD2. The CDR3 consists of 15 residues. Unmatched junction bases numbered 2, after V lost 4 bases and J lost 2 bases. The germline CDR1 and CDR2 sequences are SQVTM and ANQGSEA. CDR3 sequence reads: CSVVGTSGAYNEQFF. In nucleotides, the CDR3 is TGCAGCGTTGTAGGGACTAGCGGGGCCTACAATGAGCAGTTCTTC.

The chain uses TRBV2 and TRBJ2-2, with 10 nucleotides matching TRBD2. Germline V CDR1 and CDR2: SNHLY, FYNNEI. CDR3 length equals 15 residues. The V segment lost 8 bases and the J segment 0 bases; nucleotides outside the gene matches: 3. The CDR3 loop is CASHGLAANTGELFF. DNA for the CDR3: TGTGCCAGCCATGGACTAGCGGCGAACACCGGGGAGCTGTTTTTT.

V gene TRBV7-9 combines with J gene TRBJ1-2; D might be TRBD1 (5 bases). CDR3 size: 14 residues. The germline CDR1 and CDR2 sequences are SEHNR and FQNEAQ (reference sequence). V was shortened by 2 bases and J by 4 bases, with 11 bases between the two germline ends. This CDR3 is CASSLPGSIYGYTF. In DNA, the CDR3 is TGTGCCAGCAGCTTACCAGGGAGTATCTATGGCTACACCTTC.

This clone was observed a few times. V is TRBV4-1 and J is TRBJ2-1; 8 nucleotides align to TRBD1. V lost 1 base, J lost 5 bases, and 13 bases stayed unmatched. This CDR3 is 18 amino acids long. Looked up from germline, CDR1 is MGHRA and CDR2 is YSYEKL. The CDR3 loop is CASSQVDMGQVGDNEQFF. Written as DNA, the CDR3 is TGCGCCAGCAGCCAAGTCGACATGGGACAGGTGGGAGACAATGAGCAGTTCTTC.

DNA for the CDR3: TGTGCCAGCAGAGGGAGGGGACAGGGATACAATGAGCAGTTCTTC. It yields the protein CASRGRGQGYNEQFF. The chain joins TRBV28 to TRBJ2-1; 9 nucleotides line up with TRBD1. Germline CDR1 is MDHEN and CDR2 is SYDVKM. V was pared by 6 bases and J by 4 bases, with 7 bases of the junction left unmatched. The CDR3 extends over 15 amino acids. The variable domain in full, with the rest retrieved from reference TRBV28 and TRBJ2-1, is DVKVTQSSRYLVKRTGEKVFLECVQDMDHENMFWYRQDPGLGLRLIYFSYDVKMKEKGDIPEGYSVSREKKERFSLILESASTNQTSMYLCASRGRGQGYNEQFFGPGTRLTVL.

There are a few counts of this clone. This chain links TRBV10-2 with TRBJ1-5, with D possibly being TRBD1 (6 bases). V was trimmed by 2 bases and J by 7 bases, leaving 12 bases between them. CDR3 size: 14 residues. Per germline, CDR1 WSHSY and CDR2 SAAADI. In nucleotides, the CDR3 is TGCGCCAGCAGTGAGGGGGGCCAGGCCCAGCCCCAGCATTTT. Translating it yields CASSEGGQAQPQHF.

The gene calls are TRBV7-3 and TRBJ2-3, with TRBD2 matching 10 bases. The germline gives CDR1 SGHTA, CDR2 FQGTGA. The V and J ends lost 5 bases and 0 bases, in that order; junction bases with no gene match: 2. The CDR3 is 15 amino acids. CDR3 region: CASSLLAGSTDTQYF. The CDR3 DNA sequence: TGTGCCAGCAGCCTACTAGCGGGGAGCACAGATACGCAGTATTTT.

This clone was recorded a few times. The genes are TRBV30 and TRBJ1-2; D uncertain. The CDR3 contains 14 residues. Per germline, CDR1 GTSNPN and CDR2 SVGIG (reference sequence). The germline V and J ends were trimmed by 0 bases and 4 bases, with 12 bases remaining between them. CDR3 loop: CAWSVQTVFYGYTF. DNA of the CDR3: TGTGCCTGGAGTGTACAAACAGTGTTCTATGGCTACACCTTC.

Of note for this clone: At one of its ends the junction is not consistent with the germline gene, which may arise from a read error. This chain links TRBV15 with TRBJ2-2; D may be TRBD2 (6 bases). This CDR3 comprises 15 residues. Germline loops: CDR1 LNHNV, CDR2 YYDKDF (reference sequence). CDR3 in amino acids: CATSREAGRIGELFF. The CDR3 DNA is TGTGCCACCAGCCGAGAAGCAGGGAGGATCGGGGAGCTGTTTTTT.

This clone rates as medium-sized. The chain is built from TRBV19 and TRBJ1-5; no firm D call. Per the germline V gene, CDR1 is LNHDA and CDR2 is SQIVND (reference sequence). The germline V and J ends were trimmed by 0 bases and 7 bases, with 7 bases remaining between them. The CDR3 extends over 13 amino acids. CDR3 bases: TGTGCCAGTAGTATAGATCCCCGGCAGCCCCAGCATTTT. This gives the protein CASSIDPRQPQHF. Looking up the rest from reference TRBV19 and TRBJ1-5 gives the full variable domain: DGGITQSPKYLFRKEGQNVTLSCEQNLNHDAMYWYRQDPGQGLRLIYYSQIVNDFQKGDIAEGYSVSREKKESFPLTVTSAQKNPTAFYLCASSIDPRQPQHFGDGTRLSIL.

This clone turned up a few times. The chain recombines TRBV28 with TRBJ2-6; D call uncertain. The ends were cut back, 1 base at V and 0 bases at J, with 10 bases in the middle. The CDR3 consists of 17 residues. Germline V gives CDR1 MDHEN, CDR2 SYDVKM. CDR3 sequence reads: CASSLYGLRSGANVLTF. The CDR3 region has the DNA TGTGCCAGCAGTTTATACGGCCTCCGCTCTGGGGCCAACGTCCTGACTTTC.

The chain employs TRBV2 and TRBJ2-5; weak D call: TRBD1 (6 bases). Deletions cut 10 bases from V and 5 bases from J, with 29 bases between. The CDR3 has 17 amino acids. Germline V gene lookup returns CDR1 SNHLY and CDR2 FYNNEI. The CDR3 DNA reads as TGTGCCACAGCCGGTAGGGGTGTAGGGGGTGGACTCGAGACCCAGTACTTC. Its translation: CATAGRGVGGGLETQYF.

The chain combines TRBV6-1 with TRBJ1-2, with 9 nucleotides matching TRBD1. Germline CDR1 is MNHNS and CDR2 is SASEGT. V lost 2 bases and J lost 3; bases outside the gene matches: 4. The CDR3 consists of 15 residues. This chain's CDR3 is CASSERTGGYYGYTF. In nucleotides, the CDR3 is TGTGCCAGCAGTGAAAGAACAGGGGGCTACTATGGCTACACCTTC.

In its sample, this clone was seen a few times. V and J are TRBV5-4 and TRBJ2-5; D not certain. Per germline, CDR1 SGHNT and CDR2 YYREEE (reference sequence). The V end was cut by 4 bases, the J end by 0 bases, with 10 bases between. This CDR3 is 14 amino acids long. CDR3 coding DNA: TGTGCCAGCAGCCCAGGAACGAACCAAGAGACCCAGTACTTC. This gives the protein CASSPGTNQETQYF.

The CDR3 sequence is CASSRSVDEQFF. The CDR3 coding sequence is TGTGCCAGCAGTCGGTCTGTGGATGAGCAGTTCTTC. V and J are TRBV2 and TRBJ2-1, with D unclear. Trimming shortened V by 5 bases and J by 8 bases, and 10 bases separated the two germline ends. Per germline, CDR1 SNHLY and CDR2 FYNNEI. The CDR3 sequence is 12 residues long. The full variable domain, its missing parts supplied by reference TRBV2 and TRBJ2-1, is EPEVTQTPSHQVTQMGQEVILRCVPISNHLYFYWYRQILGQKVEFLVSFYNNEISEKSEIFDDQFSVERPDGSNFTLKIRSTKLEDSAMYFCASSRSVDEQFFGPGTRLTVL.

As DNA, the CDR3 is TGTGCCAGCAGCGTAGTCGGGCAGGGAGGGGAGACCCAGTACTTC. Translating it yields CASSVVGQGGETQYF. The J gene is TRBJ2-5, the V gene TRBV9; TRBD2 aligns across 7 bases. CDR1 SGDLS and CDR2 YYNGEE come from the germline V gene. The CDR3 contains 15 residues. The V segment lost 0 bases and the J segment 5 bases; nucleotides outside the gene matches: 7.

The V and J genes are TRBV4-1 and TRBJ2-3; 10 nucleotides align to TRBD2. Trimming removed 1 base from V and 4 bases from J; junction bases left unmatched: 14. The length of the CDR3 is 19 residues. CDR1 MGHRA and CDR2 YSYEKL come from the germline V gene. The CDR3 reads CASSQAFASGSPFPDTQYF. DNA of the CDR3: TGCGCCAGCAGCCAAGCATTCGCTAGCGGGAGTCCTTTTCCAGATACGCAGTATTTT.

This sequence joins TRBV5-6 and TRBJ2-7; TRBD2 aligns across 10 bases. The CDR3 length is 15 residues. The V gene's germline CDR1 is SGHDT and CDR2 YYEEEE. Trimming at V came to 3 bases and at J to 5 bases, leaving 8 bases not matched to a gene. The CDR3: CASSYSSGRINEQYF. CDR3 coding DNA: TGTGCCAGCAGCTACTCTAGCGGGAGAATCAACGAGCAGTACTTC.

Written as DNA, the CDR3 is TGTGCCAGCAGTTACCCAGGTATAGGGCTGGGCAATGAGCAGTTCTTC. Residues: CASSYPGIGLGNEQFF. V is TRBV6-5 and J is TRBJ2-1; D not certain. Germline V gives CDR1 MNHEY, CDR2 SVGAGI. The length of the CDR3 is 16 residues. V gave up 2 bases and J gave up 6 bases, with 17 bases separating them.

V and J are TRBV19 and TRBJ1-2; possibly TRBD1 for D (6 bases). The V and J ends lost 7 bases and 2 bases respectively, with 17 bases between them. The CDR3 totals 15 residues. Germline V lookup: CDR1 LNHDA, CDR2 SQIVND (reference sequence). The CDR3 reads CASTVPGALNYGYTF. Written as DNA, the CDR3 is TGTGCCAGTACGGTACCAGGGGCCCTAAACTATGGCTACACCTTC.

The rearrangement uses TRBV14 and TRBJ2-5; D call uncertain. The CDR3 is made up of 15 amino acids. Trimming removed 6 bases from V and 5 bases from J, with 19 bases in between. Per germline, CDR1 SGHDN and CDR2 FVKESK. The CDR3 sequence is CASSYGSVWYETQYF. DNA for the CDR3: TGTGCCAGCAGTTATGGCAGTGTTTGGTACGAGACCCAGTACTTC.

The chain combines TRBV7-2 with TRBJ2-1; 9 bases are a match to TRBD2. This CDR3 region has 14 residues. CDR1 and CDR2 (germline): SGHTA, FQGNSA. V gave up 5 bases and J gave up 6 bases; unmatched junction bases: 5. The CDR3 DNA sequence: TGTGCCAGCAGCCCACAGACTAGCGGCAATGAGCAGTTCTTC. Its protein product is CASSPQTSGNEQFF.

The chain links TRBV11-3 to TRBJ2-2; 8 bases line up with TRBD2. With V trimmed by 4 bases and J by 2 bases, 3 bases remained unmatched. Germline lookup yields CDR1 SGHNT and CDR2 YENEEA. There are 15 residues in the CDR3. The chain's CDR3 is CASSYLAGNTGELFF. DNA of the CDR3: TGTGCCAGCAGCTACTTAGCGGGAAACACCGGGGAGCTGTTTTTT. Full variable domain (missing parts from reference TRBV11-3 and TRBJ2-2): EAGVVQSPRYKIIEKKQPVAFWCNPISGHNTLYWYLQNLGQGPELLIRYENEEAVDDSQLPKDRFSAERLKGVDSTLKIQPAELGDSAVYLCASSYLAGNTGELFFGEGSRLTVL.